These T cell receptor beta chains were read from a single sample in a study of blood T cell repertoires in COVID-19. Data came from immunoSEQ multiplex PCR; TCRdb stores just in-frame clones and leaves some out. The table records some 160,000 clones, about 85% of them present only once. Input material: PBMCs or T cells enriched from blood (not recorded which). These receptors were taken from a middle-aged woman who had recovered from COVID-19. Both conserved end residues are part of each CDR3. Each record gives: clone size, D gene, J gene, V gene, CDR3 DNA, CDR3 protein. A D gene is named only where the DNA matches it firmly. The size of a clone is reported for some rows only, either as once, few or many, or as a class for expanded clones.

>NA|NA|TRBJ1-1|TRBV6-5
TGTGCCAGCACCCCAGGGAACACTGAAGCTTTCTTT
CASTPGNTEAFF
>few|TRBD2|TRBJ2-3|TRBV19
TGTGCCAGCTCGGGGCTAGCGGATTCCACAGATACGCAGTATTTT
CASSGLADSTDTQYF
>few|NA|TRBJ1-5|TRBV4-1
TGCGCCAGCAGCCCTTCCAACCTTCGACGGACTGGGACTAATCAGCCCCAGCATTTT
CASSPSNLRRTGTNQPQHF
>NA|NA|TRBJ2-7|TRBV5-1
TGCGCCAGCAGTCCGACGGGCTACGAGCAGTACTTC
CASSPTGYEQYF
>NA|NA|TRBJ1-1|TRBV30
TGTGCCTGGAGTCCATATCTACAGGGCCCTGAAGCTTTCTTT
CAWSPYLQGPEAFF
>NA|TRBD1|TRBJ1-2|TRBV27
TGTGCCAGCAGCCACAGGGGCTCTAACTATGGCTACACCTTC
CASSHRGSNYGYTF
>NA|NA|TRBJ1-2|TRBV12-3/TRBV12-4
TGTGCCAGCAGTCTACGGAGGAACTATGGCTACACCTTC
CASSLRRNYGYTF
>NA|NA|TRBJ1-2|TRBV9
TGTGCCAGCAGCGTAGTGGGGGAGGACTATGGCTACACCTTC
CASSVVGEDYGYTF
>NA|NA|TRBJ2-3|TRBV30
TGTGCCTGGAGGGGGGGAGGCCGTAGCACAGATACGCAGTATTTT
CAWRGGGRSTDTQYF
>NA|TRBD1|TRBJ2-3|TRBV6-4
TGTGCCAGCAGCGCTACAGGGGTCGATGGGGGCACAGATACGCAGTATTTT
CASSATGVDGGTDTQYF
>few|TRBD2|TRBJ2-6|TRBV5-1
TGCGCCAGCAGCTTAAATAGCGGGAGAGGGGCCAACGTCCTGACTTTC
CASSLNSGRGANVLTF
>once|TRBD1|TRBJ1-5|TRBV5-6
TGTGCCAGCAGCCAGGGACAGTCGAATCAGCCCCAGCATTTT
CASSQGQSNQPQHF
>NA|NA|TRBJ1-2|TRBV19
TGTGCCAGTAGTCACACCGAGGGTAACTATGGCTACACCTTC
CASSHTEGNYGYTF
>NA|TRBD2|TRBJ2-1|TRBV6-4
TGTGCCAGCAGTGACCTAGCGGGGAGCTCCTACAATGAGCAGTTCTTC
CASSDLAGSSYNEQFF
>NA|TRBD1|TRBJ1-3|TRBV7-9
TGTGCCAGCAGCCACAGGACAGGGGGAAACACCATATATTTT
CASSHRTGGNTIYF
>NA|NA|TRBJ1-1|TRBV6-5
TGTGCCAGCAGTTACTGGCCGGGGATTGTGAACACTGAAGCTTTCTTT
CASSYWPGIVNTEAFF
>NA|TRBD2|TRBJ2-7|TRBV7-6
TGTGCCAGCAGCCCCGGGACTAGCGGGGGGGGCGTCTACGAGCAGTACTTC
CASSPGTSGGGVYEQYF
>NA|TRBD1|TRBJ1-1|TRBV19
TGTGCCAGTAGTATAGGGCCAGGGGGCGACGCTTTCTTT
CASSIGPGGDAFF
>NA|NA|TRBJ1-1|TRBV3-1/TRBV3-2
TGTGCCAGCAGCCAAGGCGGACTAGGCACTGAAGCTTTCTTT
CASSQGGLGTEAFF
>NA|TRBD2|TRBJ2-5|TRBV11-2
TGTGCCAGCAGCTTCAGAGAGGGAGGGCCGGGAGAGACCCAGTACTTC
CASSFREGGPGETQYF
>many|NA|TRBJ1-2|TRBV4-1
TGCGCCAGCAGCCAAGATCGAGTCGCGTTGGCAGGGTCTTTTGGCTACACCTTC
CASSQDRVALAGSFGYTF
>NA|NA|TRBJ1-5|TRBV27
TGTGCCAGCAGTCCGAACCTCAGGTATAGCAATCAGCCCCAGCATTTT
CASSPNLRYSNQPQHF
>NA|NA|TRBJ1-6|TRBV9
TGTGCCAGCAGCCTGGGGGGGGCAAGTTCACCCCTCCACTTT
CASSLGGASSPLHF
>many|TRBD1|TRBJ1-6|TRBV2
TGTGCCAGCAGTTGGGGCAGGGGGGACTCACCCCTCCACTTT
CASSWGRGDSPLHF
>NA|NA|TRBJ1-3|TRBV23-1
TGCGCCAGCAGTCAATCGACAGGACCCTCTGGAAACACCATATATTTT
CASSQSTGPSGNTIYF
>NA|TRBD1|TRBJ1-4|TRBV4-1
TGCGCCAGCAGCCAAGGGACAGGGGGAGAAAAACTGTTTTTT
CASSQGTGGEKLFF
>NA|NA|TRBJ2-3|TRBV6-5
TGTGCCAGCAGGAGGTTCGGAGGAGGGACAGATACGCAGTATTTT
CASRRFGGGTDTQYF
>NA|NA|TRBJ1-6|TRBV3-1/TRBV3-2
TGTGCCAGCAGCCAAGATGCGACGGGATGGGCCTATAATTCACCCCTCCACTTT
CASSQDATGWAYNSPLHF
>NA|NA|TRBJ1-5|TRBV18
TGTGCCAGCTCACAATTGAGACAGGAGAATCAGCCCCAGCATTTT
CASSQLRQENQPQHF
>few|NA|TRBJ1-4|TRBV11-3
TGTGCCAGCAGTTGCGAGTTTTTT
CASSCEFF
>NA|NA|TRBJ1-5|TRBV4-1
TGCGCCAGCAGCCAGGAGGACAGCCTAAATCAGCCCCAGCATTTT
CASSQEDSLNQPQHF
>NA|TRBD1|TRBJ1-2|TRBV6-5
TGTGCCAGCAATCGACAGGGGGCGAACTATGGCTACACCTTC
CASNRQGANYGYTF
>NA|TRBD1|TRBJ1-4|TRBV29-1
TGCAGCGTTGACACCGGGACAGAGAATGAAAAACTGTTTTTT
CSVDTGTENEKLFF
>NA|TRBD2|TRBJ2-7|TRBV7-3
TGTGCCAGCAGCTCCCGGGACTATTACCTCCCCCTCTACGAGCAGTACTTC
CASSSRDYYLPLYEQYF
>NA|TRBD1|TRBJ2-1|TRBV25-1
TGTGCCAGCAGTGAAAGCTTAATAGGGGGCTATTACAATGAGCAGTTCTTC
CASSESLIGGYYNEQFF
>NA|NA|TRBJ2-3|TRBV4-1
TGCGCCAGCAGCCAAAACAGGGAGATAGATACGCAGTATTTT
CASSQNREIDTQYF
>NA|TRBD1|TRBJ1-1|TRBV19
TGTGCCGTACGAGGCGGGACAGGGAACACTGAAGCTTTCTTT
CAVRGGTGNTEAFF
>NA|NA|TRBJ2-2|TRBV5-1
TGCGCCAGCAGCCTGCTCTCCTTACGGGACATTTACACCGGGGAGCTGTTTTTT
CASSLLSLRDIYTGELFF
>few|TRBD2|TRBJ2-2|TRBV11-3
TGTGCCAGCAGCCCTAGCGGGGGGAACACCGGGGAGCTGTTTTTT
CASSPSGGNTGELFF
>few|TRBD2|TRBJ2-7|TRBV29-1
TGCAGCGCTTCCGGGACAGGGGGACTAGCGGGAGGGCTTCAGTACTTC
CSASGTGGLAGGLQYF
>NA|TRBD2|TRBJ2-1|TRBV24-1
TGTGCCACCAGTGTCTCGGGAGGGCCGGGAAATGAGCAGTTCTTC
CATSVSGGPGNEQFF
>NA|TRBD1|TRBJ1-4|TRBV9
TGTGCCAGCAGCCGGGACAGGGGGCAAGAAAAACTGTTTTTT
CASSRDRGQEKLFF
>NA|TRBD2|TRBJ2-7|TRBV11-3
TGTGCCAGCAGCTTAGGGCTAGCGGGAGACTACGAGCAGTACTTC
CASSLGLAGDYEQYF
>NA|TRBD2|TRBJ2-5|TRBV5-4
TGTGCCAGCAGCTTTAAGCGGGGGGACCAAGAGACCCAGTACTTC
CASSFKRGDQETQYF
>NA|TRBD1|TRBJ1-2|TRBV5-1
TGCGCCAGCAGAAACTTTCCGGGACAGGTTAATGGCTACACCTTC
CASRNFPGQVNGYTF
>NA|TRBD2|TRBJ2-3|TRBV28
TGTGCCAGCAGGCACGCGGGACTAGCGGGGCGCACAGATACGCAGTATTTT
CASRHAGLAGRTDTQYF
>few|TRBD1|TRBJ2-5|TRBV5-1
TGCGCCAGCAGCGCCCAAACAGGGGCCCAAGAGACCCAGTACTTC
CASSAQTGAQETQYF
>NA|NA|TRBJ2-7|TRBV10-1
TGCGCCAGCAGTGAGTCCAGTGGGAGGAGAAACTACGAGCAGTACTTC
CASSESSGRRNYEQYF
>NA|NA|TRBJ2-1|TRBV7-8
TGTGCCAGCAGCTTAGCGCGGCCGCCCGGAGGGTACAATGAGCAGTTCTTC
CASSLARPPGGYNEQFF
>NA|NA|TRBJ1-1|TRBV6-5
TGTGCCAGCAGTTCAACCTCGACACGGGGGGCCACTGAAGCTTTCTTT
CASSSTSTRGATEAFF